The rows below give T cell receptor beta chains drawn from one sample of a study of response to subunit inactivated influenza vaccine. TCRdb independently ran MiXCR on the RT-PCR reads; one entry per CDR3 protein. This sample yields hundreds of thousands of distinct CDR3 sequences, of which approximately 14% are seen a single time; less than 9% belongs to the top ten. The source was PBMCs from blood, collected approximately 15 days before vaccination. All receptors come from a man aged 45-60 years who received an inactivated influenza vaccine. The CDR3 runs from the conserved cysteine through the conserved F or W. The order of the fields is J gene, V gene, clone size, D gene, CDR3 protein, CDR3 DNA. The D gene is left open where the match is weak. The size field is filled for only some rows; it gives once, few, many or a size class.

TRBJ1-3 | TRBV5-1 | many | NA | CASSRADRNSGNTIYF | TGCGCCAGCAGCCGCGCCGACAGAAACTCTGGAAACACCATATATTTT
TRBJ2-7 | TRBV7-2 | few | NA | CASSLTLYEQYF | TGTGCCAGCAGCTTAACTCTCTACGAGCAGTACTTC
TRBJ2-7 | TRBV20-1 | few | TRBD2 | CSARRGLAGDEQYF | TGCAGTGCTAGGCGGGGACTAGCGGGAGACGAGCAGTACTTC
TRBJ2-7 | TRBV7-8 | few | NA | CASSLMGGSYEQYF | TGTGCCAGCAGCTTAATGGGGGGCTCCTACGAGCAGTACTTC
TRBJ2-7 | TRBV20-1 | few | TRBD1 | CSAPRAGQGSYEQYF | TGCAGTGCCCCGAGGGCGGGACAGGGCTCCTACGAGCAGTACTTC
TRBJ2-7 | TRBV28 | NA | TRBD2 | CASSSKIGRPYEQYF | TGTGCCAGCAGTTCCAAGATCGGGAGGCCTTACGAGCAGTACTTC
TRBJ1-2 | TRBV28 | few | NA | CAAEAQGLYGYTF | TGTGCGGCTGAGGCCCAGGGACTATATGGCTACACCTTC
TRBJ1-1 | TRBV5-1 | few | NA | CASSLVTQNTEAFF | TGCGCCAGCAGCTTGGTCACCCAGAACACTGAAGCTTTCTTT
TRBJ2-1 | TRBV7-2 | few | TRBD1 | CASTYSGTGNEQFF | TGTGCCAGCACCTACTCCGGGACAGGCAATGAGCAGTTCTTC
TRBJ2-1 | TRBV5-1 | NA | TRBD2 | CASSLGGTSVSYNEQFF | TGCGCCAGCAGCTTGGGGGGGACTAGCGTCTCCTACAATGAGCAGTTCTTC
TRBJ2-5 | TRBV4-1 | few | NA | CASSQDPVLGHRPETQYF | TGCGCCAGCAGCCAAGATCCTGTTCTTGGTCATCGACCGGAGACCCAGTACTTC
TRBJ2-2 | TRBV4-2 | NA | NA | CASSHTSGELFF | TGTGCCAGCAGCCATACGTCCGGGGAGCTGTTTTTT
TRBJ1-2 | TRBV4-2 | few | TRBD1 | CASSQADRDHSGYTF | TGTGCCAGCAGCCAAGCAGACAGGGACCATAGTGGCTACACCTTC